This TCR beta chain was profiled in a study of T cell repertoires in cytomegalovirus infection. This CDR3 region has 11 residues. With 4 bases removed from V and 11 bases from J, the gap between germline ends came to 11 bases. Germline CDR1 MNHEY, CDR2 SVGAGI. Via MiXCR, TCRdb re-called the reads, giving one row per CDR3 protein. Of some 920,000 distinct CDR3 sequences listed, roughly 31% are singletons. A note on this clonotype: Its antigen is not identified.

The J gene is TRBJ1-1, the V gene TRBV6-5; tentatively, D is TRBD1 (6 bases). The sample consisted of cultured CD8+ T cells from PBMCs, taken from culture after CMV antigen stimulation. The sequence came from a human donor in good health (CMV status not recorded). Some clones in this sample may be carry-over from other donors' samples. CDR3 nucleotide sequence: TGTGCCAGCAGTTCCCAGGGGTTGGCTTTCTTT. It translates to CASSSQGLAFF.